Below, 30 T cell receptor beta chains from the same sample are listed, as sequenced in a study of T cells after posttransplantation cyclophosphamide. Data came from immunoSEQ multiplex PCR; TCRdb stores just in-frame clones and leaves some out. The sample presents about 9,100 clones, none singletons. A marrow graft followed busulfan-fludarabine conditioning, with cyclophosphamide on days +3 and +4. Here the sequenced sample was PBMCs, taken about 350 days after allogeneic stem cell transplant with posttransplant cyclophosphamide. The source of these receptors is a male patient aged 45-59 years who received an allogeneic stem cell transplant from a related donor and was CMV-positive. Certain T cells may be donor cells from the graft.

This clone was counted many times. V and J are TRBV7-6 and TRBJ2-7, with TRBD1 matching over 7 bases. V was clipped by 4 bases and J by 3 bases; unmatched bases: 18. The CDR3 extends over 18 amino acids. In germline, CDR1 is SGHVS, CDR2 FNYEAQ. In nucleotides, the CDR3 is TGTGCCAGCAGCTCACTAACTGGACAGGTCTACGCCTTCTACGAGCAGTACTTC. Residues: CASSSLTGQVYAFYEQYF.

The table lists this clone with many counts. The chain couples TRBV7-9 to TRBJ2-6; a weak D match, TRBD2 (5 bases). The CDR3 extends over 19 amino acids. Germline CDR1 reads SEHNR; CDR2 reads FQNEAQ (reference sequence). Trimming removed 5 bases at V and 0 bases at J, with 20 bases between. The CDR3 DNA sequence: TGTGCCAGCAGCGCCGATCCGGGAACCGGTAGCTCTGGGGCCAACGTCCTGACTTTC. Encoded protein: CASSADPGTGSSGANVLTF.

V gene TRBV30 combines with J gene TRBJ1-2; weak D call: TRBD1 (5 bases). This CDR3 region has 13 residues. Germline assignment: CDR1 GTSNPN and CDR2 SVGIG (reference sequence). The V and J ends lost 0 bases and 7 bases respectively, with 12 bases between them. CDR3 in amino acids: CAWSVSGIRGYTF. DNA for the CDR3: TGTGCCTGGAGTGTATCAGGGATTCGTGGCTACACCTTC.

There are many counts of this clone. This chain uses TRBV6-6 with TRBJ2-7, with TRBD1 identical over 10 bases. V lost 2 bases to trimming and J lost 3 bases; unmatched junction nucleotides: 7. This CDR3 has 16 residues. From germline, CDR1 is MNHNY and CDR2 SVGAGI (reference sequence). The CDR3 DNA reads as TGTGCCAGCAGTTACCTCCGGACAGGGGGGAACTACGAGCAGTACTTC. It encodes CASSYLRTGGNYEQYF.

This clone was observed many times. The CDR3 sequence: CASSLGHYGYTF. The CDR3 DNA reads as TGCGCCAGCAGCTTGGGGCACTATGGCTACACCTTC. V is TRBV5-1 and J is TRBJ1-2; D gene uncertain. Germline V gene lookup returns CDR1 SGHRS and CDR2 YFSETQ. V lost 0 bases and J lost 3, with 3 bases in between. The length of the CDR3 is 12 residues.

This clone is deemed medium-sized (0.01 to 0.1%). This rearrangement joins TRBV30 to TRBJ1-1; 9 nucleotides line up with TRBD1. The germline CDR1 and CDR2 sequences are GTSNPN and SVGIG (reference sequence). The ends lost 3 bases at V and 8 bases at J; junction bases unmatched: 10. The CDR3 length is 14 residues. The DNA for the CDR3 is TGTGCCTGGAGCCCCGGACAGGGGCCGAACGAAGCTTTCTTT. Its protein product is CAWSPGQGPNEAFF.

This clone was detected many times. The J gene is TRBJ1-2, the V gene TRBV12-5; TRBD1 agrees at 7 bases. V lost 8 bases and J lost 2; bases outside the gene matches: 14. The length of the CDR3 is 16 residues. The V gene's germline CDR1 is LGHNT and CDR2 FRNRAP. The CDR3: CASSRDRALFNYGYTF. As DNA, the CDR3 is TGTGCTAGTTCCCGTGACAGGGCCCTATTCAACTATGGCTACACCTTC. Combining the CDR3 with reference TRBV12-5 and TRBJ1-2 gives the whole variable domain DARVTQTPRHKVTEMGQEVTMRCQPILGHNTVFWYRQTMMQGLELLAYFRNRAPLDDSGMPKDRFSAEMPDATLATLKIQPSEPRDSAVYFCASSRDRALFNYGYTFGSGTRLTVV.

This clone was found many times. The V call is TRBV28, the J call TRBJ2-2; possibly TRBD2 for D (5 bases). V was clipped by 6 bases and J by 8 bases, with 22 bases between them. Germline-derived CDR1 and CDR2 are MDHEN and SYDVKM. The CDR3 spans 16 residues. This CDR3 reads CASSRGLVMSGGELFF. CDR3 coding DNA: TGTGCCAGCAGCCGAGGACTGGTGATGTCCGGGGGGGAGCTGTTTTTT. The complete variable domain, with remaining parts taken from reference TRBV28 and TRBJ2-2, reads DVKVTQSSRYLVKRTGEKVFLECVQDMDHENMFWYRQDPGLGLRLIYFSYDVKMKEKGDIPEGYSVSREKKERFSLILESASTNQTSMYLCASSRGLVMSGGELFFGEGSRLTVL.

This clone was recorded many times. CDR3 region: CASTLRTGGYEQYF. In DNA, the CDR3 is TGTGCCAGCACCTTGCGGACAGGGGGCTACGAGCAGTACTTC. The J gene is TRBJ2-7, the V gene TRBV11-2; TRBD1 matches 10 bases. V lost 7 bases, J lost 3 bases, and 6 bases stayed unmatched. From germline, CDR1 is SGHAT and CDR2 FQNNGV. CDR3 length: 14 amino acids. The complete variable domain, with remaining parts taken from reference TRBV11-2 and TRBJ2-7, reads EAGVAQSPRYKIIEKRQSVAFWCNPISGHATLYWYQQILGQGPKLLIQFQNNGVVDDSQLPKDRFSAERLKGVDSTLKIQPAKLEDSAVYLCASTLRTGGYEQYFGPGTRLTVT.

This clone was picked up many times. The genes are TRBV7-6 and TRBJ1-4, with unresolved D. The CDR3 consists of 16 residues. The V gene lost 1 base and the J gene lost 10 bases, with 19 bases spanning the gap. Germline V gene lookup returns CDR1 SGHVS and CDR2 FNYEAQ. The CDR3 nucleotides are TGTGCCAGCAGCTTAGGTAGTGGCAGGTGGGGAGGAAAACTGTTTTTT. It is translated as CASSLGSGRWGGKLFF.

This clone was detected many times. This chain links TRBV27 with TRBJ2-7; a possible D gene is TRBD1 (5 bases). This CDR3 has 16 amino acids. Germline lookup yields CDR1 MNHEY and CDR2 SMNVEV (reference sequence). Trimming took off 2 bases at V and 3 bases at J, with 17 bases between the two ends. The CDR3 reads CASSLGLGRTGYEQYF. In DNA form, the CDR3 reads TGTGCCAGCAGTTTAGGCTTGGGGCGAACTGGCTACGAGCAGTACTTC.

This clone was seen at least ten times. This sequence joins TRBV6-6 and TRBJ2-3, with D unclear. Trimming took 2 bases from V and 5 from J, leaving 5 bases between them. This CDR3 has 12 residues. Germline assignment: CDR1 MNHNY and CDR2 SVGAGI (reference sequence). CDR3 region: CASSYTVDTQYF. The CDR3 nucleotides read TGTGCCAGCAGTTACACGGTAGATACGCAGTATTTT.

Judged by abundance, this clone is medium-sized. CDR3 amino acids: CASSPLGSGAVETQYF. The CDR3 bases are TGCGCCAGCAGCCCCCTGGGTAGCGGAGCGGTGGAGACCCAGTACTTC. This chain joins TRBV4-1 and TRBJ2-5; TRBD2 is a possible D gene (6 bases). The V end was cut by 4 bases, the J end by 5 bases, with 20 bases between. The length of the CDR3 is 16 residues. Germline V gene data show CDR1 as MGHRA and CDR2 as YSYEKL.

This clone was detected ten times or more. The chain is built from TRBV15 and TRBJ1-2; TRBD1 matches 7 bases. The junction had 6 bases not matched to a gene; V was cut back by 3 bases and J by 2 bases. The CDR3 is 15 residues long. CDR1 LNHNV and CDR2 YYDKDF come from the germline V gene (reference sequence). The CDR3 loop is CATSRYRGLNYGYTF. In nucleotides, the CDR3 is TGTGCCACCAGCAGGTACAGGGGTCTAAACTATGGCTACACCTTC.

This clone was detected many times. The chain employs TRBV7-9 and TRBJ2-3, with a tentative D call TRBD2 (6 bases). Germline V CDR1 and CDR2: SEHNR, FQNEAQ (reference sequence). The CDR3 totals 10 residues. Trimming took off 10 bases at V and 5 bases at J, with 7 bases between the two ends. CDR3 bases: TGTGCCATTAGCGGAGATACGCAGTATTTT. It is translated as CAISGDTQYF. The full variable domain, with the rest looked up from reference TRBV7-9 and TRBJ2-3, is DTGVSQNPRHKITKRGQNVTFRCDPISEHNRLYWYRQTLGQGPEFLTYFQNEAQLEKSRLLSDRFSAERPKGSFSTLEIQRTEQGDSAMYLCAISGDTQYFGPGTRLTVL.

This clone has a count of ten or more. V usage is TRBV18 and J usage is TRBJ2-4; maybe TRBD2 (6 bases). This CDR3 is built from 15 residues. V lost 1 base to trimming and J lost 8 bases, with 15 bases between them. Germline CDR1 KGHSH, CDR2 LQKENI. The CDR3 coding sequence is TGTGCCAGCTCACCACTTCCCGGTTCGGGGGACATTCAGTACTTC. Amino acids: CASSPLPGSGDIQYF.

This clone has a count of ten or more. The chain carries TRBV11-1 and TRBJ2-5; 8 bases align to TRBD1. Germline loops: CDR1 SGHAT, CDR2 FQDESV (reference sequence). V dropped 6 bases and J dropped 4; count of bases not matched to a gene: 7. This CDR3 has 14 amino acids. The CDR3 sequence is CASSPTGGLETQYF. CDR3 sequence (DNA): TGTGCCAGCAGTCCTACAGGGGGTTTAGAGACCCAGTACTTC.

In this sample, this clone turned up many times. The chain uses TRBV6-6 and TRBJ1-5, with D possibly TRBD1 on 5 matching bases. The CDR3 loop spans 15 amino acids. Trimming took 5 bases from V and 0 from J, leaving 11 bases between them. The germline V gene has CDR1 MNHNY and CDR2 SVGAGI (reference sequence). The CDR3 loop is CASSPDTVSNQPQHF. DNA for the CDR3: TGTGCCAGCAGTCCGGACACCGTTAGCAATCAGCCCCAGCATTTT.

A few counts support this clone. The V gene is TRBV4-1, the J gene TRBJ2-3; the match to TRBD2 covers 13 bases. The CDR3 runs to 17 residues. The germline CDR1 and CDR2 sequences are MGHRA and YSYEKL. V trimming: 5 bases; J trimming: 2 bases; junction bases outside the gene matches: 7. CDR3 DNA sequence: TGCGCCAGCAGCGCGCGACTAGCGGGAGGTCCCACAGATACGCAGTATTTT. Translating it yields CASSARLAGGPTDTQYF.

This clone was observed at least ten times. This sequence joins TRBV18 and TRBJ2-7; weak D call: TRBD2 (5 bases). This CDR3 spans 15 amino acids. The germline V gene encodes CDR1 KGHSH and CDR2 LQKENI. The V and J ends lost 0 bases and 0 bases respectively, with 9 bases between them. CDR3 bases: TGTGCCAGCTCACCACCCTCGCGGGTCTCCTACGAGCAGTACTTC. This sequence encodes CASSPPSRVSYEQYF. The full variable domain, with the rest looked up from reference TRBV18 and TRBJ2-7, is NAGVMQNPRHLVRRRGQEARLRCSPMKGHSHVYWYRQLPEEGLKFMVYLQKENIIDESGMPKERFSAEFPKEGPSILRIQQVVRGDSAAYFCASSPPSRVSYEQYFGPGTRLTVT.

This clone appeared many times. This rearrangement joins TRBV2 to TRBJ1-2; 7 nucleotides agree with TRBD1. Germline V gene sequence: CDR1 SNHLY, CDR2 FYNNEI. CDR3 length equals 13 residues. V was pared by 7 bases and J by 8 bases, with 10 bases of the junction left unmatched. CDR3 sequence: CASNGLQGFGYTF. CDR3 coding DNA: TGTGCCAGCAATGGGTTACAGGGGTTCGGCTACACCTTC.

The table lists this clone with many counts. The chain combines TRBV28 with TRBJ1-2; no definite D call. This CDR3 is built from 12 residues. CDR1 MDHEN and CDR2 SYDVKM come from the germline V gene. The V and J ends lost 5 bases and 6 bases respectively, with 10 bases between them. The CDR3 loop reads CASSLAGNGYTF. The CDR3 region has the DNA TGTGCCAGCAGTCTAGCCGGGAATGGCTACACCTTC.

The chain couples TRBV18 to TRBJ2-7; D is possibly TRBD2 (6 bases). Germline V gene sequence: CDR1 KGHSH, CDR2 LQKENI. The CDR3 runs to 13 residues. V lost 0 bases and J lost 4, with 7 bases in between. The CDR3 region is CASSPPGRYEQYF. The CDR3 region has the DNA TGTGCCAGCTCACCACCCGGGAGATACGAGCAGTACTTC. The whole variable domain, filled in from reference TRBV18 and TRBJ2-7, reads NAGVMQNPRHLVRRRGQEARLRCSPMKGHSHVYWYRQLPEEGLKFMVYLQKENIIDESGMPKERFSAEFPKEGPSILRIQQVVRGDSAAYFCASSPPGRYEQYFGPGTRLTVT.

This clone was detected many times. The chain is built from TRBV7-9 and TRBJ1-6, with 10 bases fitting TRBD1. The V and J ends lost 5 bases and 6 bases, in that order; junction bases with no gene match: 4. Germline V CDR1 and CDR2: SEHNR, FQNEAQ (reference sequence). The CDR3 loop spans 15 amino acids. For the CDR3, the DNA is TGTGCCAGCAGCGCCAGACAGGGGGCTAATTCACCCCTCCACTTT. As protein: CASSARQGANSPLHF.

There are many counts of this clone. CDR3 nucleotide sequence: TGTGCCAGCAGTTACTCGATTTTGGGGGGAATTTCACCCCTCCACTTT. Protein sequence: CASSYSILGGISPLHF. V and J are TRBV6-5 and TRBJ1-6; weak D call: TRBD1 (5 bases). V lost 0 bases and J lost 9, with 15 bases in between. The length of the CDR3 is 16 residues. CDR1 and CDR2 from the germline V gene are MNHEY and SVGAGI.

This clone showed up many times. V and J are TRBV7-2 and TRBJ2-1; 10 nucleotides match TRBD2. V dropped 5 bases and J dropped 8; count of bases not matched to a gene: 6. CDR1 is SGHTA and CDR2 is FQGNSA in the germline V gene. The CDR3 is 14 residues long. In DNA form, the CDR3 reads TGTGCCAGCAGCGCGCAGCGGGAGGGGTATGAGCAGTTCTTC. Translation gives CASSAQREGYEQFF.

By frequency in the sample, this clone is medium-sized. The genes are TRBV30 and TRBJ1-2, with a tentative D call TRBD1 (5 bases). This CDR3 comprises 13 residues. The germline CDR1 and CDR2 sequences are GTSNPN and SVGIG (reference sequence). With 0 bases removed from V and 6 bases from J, the gap between germline ends came to 11 bases. CDR3 coding DNA: TGTGCCTGGAGTGTGGGGCAGGGTAATGGCTACACCTTC. This codes for CAWSVGQGNGYTF.

Many counts were recorded for this clone. The V gene is TRBV5-8, the J gene TRBJ1-3; no clear D. This CDR3 comprises 15 residues. In germline, CDR1 is SGHTS, CDR2 YDEGEE. Trimming removed 0 bases from V and 3 bases from J, with 10 bases in between. CDR3 residues: CASSLDPGGGNTIYF. CDR3 in DNA: TGTGCCAGCAGCTTGGACCCGGGTGGTGGAAACACCATATATTTT.

This clone came up many times. The chain combines TRBV28 with TRBJ2-7; 8 nucleotides line up with TRBD2. This CDR3 has 15 residues. V lost 5 bases, J lost 4 bases, and 10 bases stayed unmatched. Germline values: CDR1 MDHEN, CDR2 SYDVKM. The CDR3 reads CASSLPGTRKYEQYF. DNA of the CDR3: TGTGCCAGCAGTCTCCCCGGGACTAGGAAATACGAGCAGTACTTC.

This clone was recorded many times. The rearrangement uses TRBV10-3 and TRBJ1-2, with 7 bases aligning to TRBD1. Trimming took 0 bases from V and 4 from J; bases not matched to a gene: 2. Germline V gene sequence: CDR1 ENHRY, CDR2 SYGVKD. The CDR3 consists of 14 residues. The CDR3 loop reads CAISESGDSYGYTF. The CDR3 bases are TGTGCCATCAGTGAGTCCGGGGACAGCTATGGCTACACCTTC.